These T cell receptor beta chains were read from a single sample in a study of blood T cell repertoires in COVID-19. Measured with immunoSEQ multiplex PCR; TCRdb has only the in-frame clones, and not every one. Of 200,000 to 250,000 clones detected, 88% appear once; the ten largest clones hold roughly 2.5%. The sequencing sample was made of peripheral blood. The receptors shown here come from a woman in her fifties or sixties with acute or convalescent COVID-19. The CDR3 runs from the conserved cysteine through the conserved F or W. D genes are given only for firm matches. Only some rows state a clone size, as once, few, many or a class for expanded clones.

j_call: TRBJ1-2
clone_size: -
d_call: TRBD1
v_call: TRBV6-5
cdr3_nt: TGTGCCATCAGACAGGGTTCTAACTATGGCTACACCTTC
cdr3_aa: CAIRQGSNYGYTF

j_call: TRBJ2-7
clone_size: -
d_call: -
v_call: TRBV19
cdr3_nt: TGTGCCAGTAGTATAGAACAGGGAAGGTACGAGCAGTACTTC
cdr3_aa: CASSIEQGRYEQYF

j_call: TRBJ2-5
clone_size: -
d_call: -
v_call: TRBV28
cdr3_nt: TGTGCCAGCAGTTCTCGACAGGCGGCCCGAGAGACCCAGTACTTC
cdr3_aa: CASSSRQAARETQYF

j_call: TRBJ1-4
clone_size: -
d_call: -
v_call: TRBV30
cdr3_nt: TGTGCCTGGAGAGGGGGACGGTCGGCTAATGAAAAACTGTTTTTT
cdr3_aa: CAWRGGRSANEKLFF

j_call: TRBJ2-5
clone_size: -
d_call: -
v_call: TRBV2
cdr3_nt: TGTGCCGGCGGGACAAGTCCGGGGGGGACCCAGTACTTC
cdr3_aa: CAGGTSPGGTQYF

j_call: TRBJ1-6
clone_size: -
d_call: -
v_call: TRBV2
cdr3_nt: TGTGCCAGCAGTGAAGACAGGGTATCACCCCTCCACTTT
cdr3_aa: CASSEDRVSPLHF

j_call: TRBJ2-3
clone_size: few
d_call: TRBD2
v_call: TRBV12-3/TRBV12-4
cdr3_nt: TGTGCCAGCAGTTTCAGCGGGGGGACGCAGTATTTT
cdr3_aa: CASSFSGGTQYF

j_call: TRBJ2-7
clone_size: -
d_call: -
v_call: TRBV6-5
cdr3_nt: TGTGCCAGCAGTTACTCACGACAAGGTCCCCACGAGCAGTACTTC
cdr3_aa: CASSYSRQGPHEQYF

j_call: TRBJ1-3
clone_size: -
d_call: -
v_call: TRBV4-1
cdr3_nt: TGCGCCAGCAGCCAACAGGGCTCTGGAAACACCATATATTTT
cdr3_aa: CASSQQGSGNTIYF

j_call: TRBJ1-5
clone_size: -
d_call: -
v_call: TRBV4-3
cdr3_nt: TGCGCCAGCAGCCAAGAGCGTCTTCAGCCCCAGCATTTT
cdr3_aa: CASSQERLQPQHF

j_call: TRBJ2-1
clone_size: -
d_call: TRBD1
v_call: TRBV2
cdr3_nt: TGTGCCAGCAGTGCCGGGACAGGGGGGTACAATGAGCAGTTCTTC
cdr3_aa: CASSAGTGGYNEQFF

j_call: TRBJ2-7
clone_size: -
d_call: -
v_call: TRBV6-5
cdr3_nt: TGTGCCAGCAGTTACTCGATTTTGGCCTCCTACGAGCAGTACTTC
cdr3_aa: CASSYSILASYEQYF

j_call: TRBJ2-2
clone_size: -
d_call: TRBD2
v_call: TRBV11-3
cdr3_nt: TGTGCCAGCAGCTCAGACCGTGGGGGGGCGAACACCGGGGAGCTGTTTTTT
cdr3_aa: CASSSDRGGANTGELFF

j_call: TRBJ1-6
clone_size: -
d_call: -
v_call: TRBV9
cdr3_nt: TGTGCCAGCAGCGTAGAAGGGGGCTATAATTCACCCCTCCACTTT
cdr3_aa: CASSVEGGYNSPLHF

j_call: TRBJ2-4
clone_size: -
d_call: -
v_call: TRBV7-8
cdr3_nt: TGTGCCAGCAGCTGGAGGGGCGAGGACAAAAACATTCAGTACTTC
cdr3_aa: CASSWRGEDKNIQYF

j_call: TRBJ2-6
clone_size: once
d_call: TRBD1
v_call: TRBV19
cdr3_nt: TGTGCCAGTAGCAGGCGGACAGGGAACGGGGCCAACGTCCTGACTTTC
cdr3_aa: CASSRRTGNGANVLTF

j_call: TRBJ1-2
clone_size: -
d_call: -
v_call: TRBV12-3/TRBV12-4
cdr3_nt: TGTGCCAGCAGTTTCTCCGGGGTTGGCTACACCTTC
cdr3_aa: CASSFSGVGYTF

j_call: TRBJ2-7
clone_size: -
d_call: TRBD1
v_call: TRBV18
cdr3_nt: TGTGCCAGCTCACCACTTGACAGGGGGTACGAGCAGTACTTC
cdr3_aa: CASSPLDRGYEQYF

j_call: TRBJ1-1
clone_size: -
d_call: TRBD1
v_call: TRBV27
cdr3_nt: TGTGCCAGCATTCTTACAGGGGAGGACACTGAAGCTTTCTTT
cdr3_aa: CASILTGEDTEAFF

j_call: TRBJ1-1
clone_size: -
d_call: TRBD1
v_call: TRBV6-5
cdr3_nt: TGTGCCAGCAGTTTGGACAGGGGGCACACTGAAGCTTTCTTT
cdr3_aa: CASSLDRGHTEAFF